Each of the 10 T cell receptor beta chains below was sequenced from the same sample in a study of blood T cell repertoires in COVID-19. Produced via immunoSEQ multiplex PCR; TCRdb's table is partial and in-frame only. The data contain some 140,000 clones, about 90% of them singletons. The sequenced sample consisted of peripheral blood. The receptors derive from a man in his fifties or sixties with acute or convalescent COVID-19.

This clone has just one count. The chain links TRBV7-8 to TRBJ2-7; 7 bases are a match to TRBD1. Germline V gene sequence: CDR1 SGHVS, CDR2 FQNEAQ. V was clipped by 0 bases and J by 5 bases; unmatched bases: 10. The CDR3 is 16 residues long. CDR3 DNA sequence: TGTGCCAGCAGCTTAGCGCGGGCAGGGGGTCAGCACGAGCAGTACGTC. Translated: CASSLARAGGQHEQYV.

The chain joins TRBV11-2 to TRBJ2-7, with a tentative D call TRBD2 (5 bases). V was pared by 4 bases and J by 2 bases, with 12 bases between. Germline CDR1 SGHAT, CDR2 FQNNGV. CDR3 length: 14 amino acids. In DNA form, the CDR3 reads TGTGCCAGCAGCTCGGGAAGGAACCCCTACGAGCAGTACTTC. Its protein is CASSSGRNPYEQYF.

The chain couples TRBV11-1 to TRBJ1-4; D is uncertain. V lost 1 base to trimming and J lost 5 bases, with 14 bases between them. Per germline, CDR1 SGHAT and CDR2 FQDESV (reference sequence). This CDR3 has 16 residues. DNA for the CDR3: TGTGCCAGCAGCTTAGGGACTCGTGTCGGCAATGAAAAACTGTTTTTT. Its protein product is CASSLGTRVGNEKLFF.

J is TRBJ2-1 and V is TRBV29-1, with TRBD1 matching 8 bases. Germline CDR1 reads SQVTM; CDR2 reads ANQGSEA. This CDR3 is built from 14 residues. The J segment lost 8 bases and the V segment lost 3 bases, leaving 9 bases of the junction unmatched. The CDR3 nucleotides are TGCAGCGTTGAGGTCCAGGGGGCGCGAGATGAGCAGTTCTTC. Amino acid sequence: CSVEVQGARDEQFF.

The chain links TRBV9 to TRBJ1-1; D call uncertain. Looked up from germline, CDR1 is SGDLS and CDR2 is YYNGEE. The CDR3 totals 15 residues. V dropped 4 bases and J dropped 4 bases, with 17 bases sitting between them. The CDR3 sequence: CASSSPQDRGTEAFF. CDR3 coding DNA: TGTGCCAGCAGCTCTCCCCAAGACCGGGGCACTGAAGCTTTCTTT.

The chain uses TRBV29-1 and TRBJ1-2; 7 nucleotides align to TRBD1. The germline gives CDR1 SQVTM, CDR2 ANQGSEA. This CDR3 has 13 amino acids. The junction had 3 bases not matched to a gene; V was cut back by 5 bases and J by 0 bases. The CDR3 loop reads CSVRDRANYGYTF. CDR3 nucleotide sequence: TGCAGCGTTCGGGACAGAGCTAACTATGGCTACACCTTC.

V usage is TRBV5-4 and J usage is TRBJ2-7, with D tentatively TRBD2 (6 bases). CDR1 is SGHNT and CDR2 is YYREEE in the germline V gene (reference sequence). V was clipped by 0 bases and J by 4 bases, with 8 bases between them. The length of the CDR3 is 13 residues. CDR3 in DNA: TGTGCCAGCAGCTTGGGGGGGGAATACGAGCAGTACGTC. Its protein product is CASSLGGEYEQYV.

The V gene is TRBV19, the J gene TRBJ2-7; D is unresolved. The germline V gene has CDR1 LNHDA and CDR2 SQIVND (reference sequence). The V end lost 0 bases, the J end lost 3 bases, and 9 bases lay between the germline ends. The CDR3 is 14 residues long. The CDR3 DNA follows: TGTGCCAGTAGTATAGATCGTGGCGGCTACGAGCAGTACTTC. Encoded protein: CASSIDRGGYEQYF.

The V and J genes are TRBV7-2 and TRBJ2-2, with 7 nucleotides matching TRBD2. With 4 bases clipped from V and 3 bases from J, the junction kept 14 bases outside the gene matches. CDR1 and CDR2 from the germline V gene are SGHTA and FQGNSA. This CDR3 is 18 amino acids long. CDR3 DNA sequence: TGTGCCAGCAGCTCCAAGCCGGGACTACCTCTCGACACCGGGGAGCTGTTTTTT. Its translation is CASSSKPGLPLDTGELFF.

The chain has TRBV9 and TRBJ1-5, with 7 bases that match TRBD1. This CDR3 contains 15 residues. V shed 3 bases and J 5 bases; nucleotides not matched to a gene: 8. Germline V gene lookup returns CDR1 SGDLS and CDR2 YYNGEE. As DNA, the CDR3 is TGTGCCAGCAGCGCGGAGGACAGGCCGGATCAGCCCCAGCATTTT. Translated: CASSAEDRPDQPQHF.